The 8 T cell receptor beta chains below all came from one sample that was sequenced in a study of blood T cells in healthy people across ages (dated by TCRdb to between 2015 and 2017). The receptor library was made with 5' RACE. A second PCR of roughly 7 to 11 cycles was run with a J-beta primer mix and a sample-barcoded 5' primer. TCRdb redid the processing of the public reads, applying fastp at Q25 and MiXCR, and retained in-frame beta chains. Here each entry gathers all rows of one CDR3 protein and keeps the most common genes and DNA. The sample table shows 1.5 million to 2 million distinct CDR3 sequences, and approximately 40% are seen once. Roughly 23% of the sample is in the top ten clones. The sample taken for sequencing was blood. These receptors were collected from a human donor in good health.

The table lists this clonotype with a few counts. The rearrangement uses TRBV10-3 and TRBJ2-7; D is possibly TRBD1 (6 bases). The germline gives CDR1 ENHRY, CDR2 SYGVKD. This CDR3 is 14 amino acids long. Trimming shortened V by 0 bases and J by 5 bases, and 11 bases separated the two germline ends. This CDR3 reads CAISESTGSHEQYF. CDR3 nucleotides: TGTGCCATCAGTGAGTCTACAGGGTCCCACGAGCAGTACTTC.

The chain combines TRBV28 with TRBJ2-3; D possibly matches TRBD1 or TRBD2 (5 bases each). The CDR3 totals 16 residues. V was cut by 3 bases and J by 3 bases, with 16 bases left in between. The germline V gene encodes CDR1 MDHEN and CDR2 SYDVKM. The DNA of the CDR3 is TGTGCCAGCAGTTTGAAGTTCCGGGGCCGAACAGATACGCAGTATTTT. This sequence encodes CASSLKFRGRTDTQYF. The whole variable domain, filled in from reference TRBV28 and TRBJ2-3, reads DVKVTQSSRYLVKRTGEKVFLECVQDMDHENMFWYRQDPGLGLRLIYFSYDVKMKEKGDIPEGYSVSREKKERFSLILESASTNQTSMYLCASSLKFRGRTDTQYFGPGTRLTVL.

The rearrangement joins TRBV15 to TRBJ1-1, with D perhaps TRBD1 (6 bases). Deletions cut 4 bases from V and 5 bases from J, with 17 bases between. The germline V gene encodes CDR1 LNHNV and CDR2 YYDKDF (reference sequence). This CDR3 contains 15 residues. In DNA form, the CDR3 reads TGTGCCACCAGCATGTCAGGGGCGCGTGGTACTGAAGCTTTCTTT. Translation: CATSMSGARGTEAFF.

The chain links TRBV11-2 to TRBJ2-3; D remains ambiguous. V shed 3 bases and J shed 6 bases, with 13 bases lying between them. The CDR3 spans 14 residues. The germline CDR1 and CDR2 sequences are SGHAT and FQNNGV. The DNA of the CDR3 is TGTGCCAGCAGCTTTAATTTCGTGGGGGATACGCAGTATTTT. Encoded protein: CASSFNFVGDTQYF.

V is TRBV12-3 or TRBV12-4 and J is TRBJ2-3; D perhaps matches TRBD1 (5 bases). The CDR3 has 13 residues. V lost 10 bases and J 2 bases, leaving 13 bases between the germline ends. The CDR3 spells CANRETATDTQYF. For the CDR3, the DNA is TGTGCCAACAGAGAGACAGCCACAGATACGCAGTATTTT.

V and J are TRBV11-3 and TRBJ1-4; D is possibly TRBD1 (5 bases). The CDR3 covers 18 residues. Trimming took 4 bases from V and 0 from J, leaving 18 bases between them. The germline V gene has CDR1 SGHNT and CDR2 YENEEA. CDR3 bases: TGTGCCAGCAGCTGTCGTTACAGGAGAACTGCAACTAATGAAAAACTGTTTTTT. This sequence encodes CASSCRYRRTATNEKLFF.

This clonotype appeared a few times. As DNA, the CDR3 is TGTGCCAGCAGCTTAGGACATCTTTCCTCCTACGAGCAGTACTTC. Translation: CASSLGHLSSYEQYF. J is TRBJ2-7 and V is TRBV7-2; the D is unclear. Germline-derived CDR1 and CDR2 are SGHTA and FQGNSA. Trimming stripped 1 base from V and 0 bases from J, with 10 bases between. There are 15 residues in the CDR3.

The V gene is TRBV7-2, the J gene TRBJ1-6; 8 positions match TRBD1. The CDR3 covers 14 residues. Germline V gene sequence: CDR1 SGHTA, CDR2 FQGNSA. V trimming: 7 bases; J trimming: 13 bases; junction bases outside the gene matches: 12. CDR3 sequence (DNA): TGTGCCAGCACCCATCCTACAGGGGGTACCCCCCTCCACTTT. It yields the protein CASTHPTGGTPLHF. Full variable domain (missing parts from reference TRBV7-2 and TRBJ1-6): GAGVSQSPSNKVTEKGKDVELRCDPISGHTALYWYRQSLGQGLEFLIYFQGNSAPDKSGLPSDRFSAERTGGSVSTLTIQRTQQEDSAVYLCASTHPTGGTPLHFGNGTRLTVT.